This is a list of T cell receptor beta chains from one sample in a study of tumor and adjacent non-tumor tissue in lung cancer. TCRdb re-called the multiplex PCR reads through MiXCR, storing one row per CDR3 protein. The repertoire consists of just over 200,000 distinct CDR3 sequences, with around 70% occurring once and the leading ten covering around 25%. The sample consisted of lung tumor tissue. The receptors derive from a man between 60 and 70 years old with non-small cell lung cancer. Each CDR3 is given with its conserved first and last residue. D genes are given only for firm matches. Size is stated for part of the rows, as once, few or many counts, or as a class when the clone is expanded.

cdr3_length	d_call	v_call	j_call	clone_size	cdr3_nt	cdr3_aa
13	.	TRBV6-1	TRBJ1-3	once	TGTGCCAGCAGTGAAGGTCAACCGAGCACCATATATTTT	CASSEGQPSTIYF
13	.	TRBV6-5	TRBJ2-5	once	TGTGCCAGCGGTTATGGAGGTTGGGAGACCCAGTACTTC	CASGYGGWETQYF
16	TRBD2	TRBV6-1	TRBJ2-2	.	TGTGCCAGCAGCGCCGGGACTAGCGCTAACATCGGGAAGCTATTTTTT	CASSAGTSANIGKLFF
16	.	TRBV4-3	TRBJ2-2	.	TGCGCCAGCAGCCAAGAAAACCAGCCAATCACCGGGGAGCTGTTTTTT	CASSQENQPITGELFF
13	.	TRBV11-2	TRBJ2-3	many	TGTGCCAGCAGCTTATACGGAACAGATACGCAGTATTTT	CASSLYGTDTQYF
15	TRBD1	TRBV5-1	TRBJ2-1	.	TGCACCAGCAGCGGACCGGGACAGGGGCCCGATGAGCAGTTCTTC	CTSSGPGQGPDEQFF
16	.	TRBV6-1	TRBJ1-3	few	TGTGCCAGCAGCCTGAATCCCCCCAGGGCTGGAAACACCATATATTTT	CASSLNPPRAGNTIYF
16	TRBD2	TRBV4-1	TRBJ2-5	.	TGCGCCAGCAGCCCCGGACTAACGGGGGGACAAGAGACCCAGTACTTC	CASSPGLTGGQETQYF
13	.	TRBV20-1	TRBJ2-1	many	TGCAGTGCTAGAGCGGGAGTGCAGAGGGAGCAGTTCTTC	CSARAGVQREQFF
16	.	TRBV12-3/TRBV12-4	TRBJ2-7	.	TGTGCCAGCAGTTTATTTTTCGGACATGGTAGGAACGGGCAGTACTTC	CASSLFFGHGRNGQYF
14	TRBD1	TRBV6-1	TRBJ2-7	.	TGTGCCAGCAGTTCCGACAGGGTTTCCTACGAGCAGTACTTC	CASSSDRVSYEQYF
14	.	TRBV12-3/TRBV12-4	TRBJ2-1	once	TGTGCCAGTAGTTGGATGAGCCCCTACAATGAGCAGTTCTTC	CASSWMSPYNEQFF
17	.	TRBV12-3/TRBV12-4	TRBJ1-1	many	TGTGCCAGCAGTTTAGCGGGAAGGGTTCGAGGGAACACTGAAGCTTTCTTT	CASSLAGRVRGNTEAFF
17	.	TRBV7-8	TRBJ2-3	medium-sized	TGTGCCAGCAGCTCTGATAAGTACAGGAGGCACACAGATACGCAGTATTTT	CASSSDKYRRHTDTQYF
17	.	TRBV12-3/TRBV12-4	TRBJ2-3	.	TGTGCCAGCAGTTTAGGGGCTGGTTCACTTAGCACAGATACGCAGTATTTT	CASSLGAGSLSTDTQYF
13	TRBD1	TRBV11-2	TRBJ2-5	few	TGTGCCAGTAGATCTACAGGGGAAGAGACCCAATACTTC	CASRSTGEETQYF
15	TRBD1	TRBV5-4	TRBJ1-4	few	TGTGCCAGCAGCTTCCGACAGGGAACTAATGAAAAACTGTTTTTT	CASSFRQGTNEKLFF
12	.	TRBV29-1	TRBJ1-1	.	TGCAGCGCCGGGGGGGTGAGGACTGAAGCTTTCTTT	CSAGGVRTEAFF
15	.	TRBV20-1	TRBJ2-3	.	TGCAGTGCTAGAGTCCTGAGGGGGAGCATAGATACGCAGTATTTT	CSARVLRGSIDTQYF
14	.	TRBV11-3	TRBJ2-3	.	TGTGCCAGCAGCTCCAGAAGGGACACAGATAGGCAGTATTTT	CASSSRRDTDRQYF
17	.	TRBV11-3	TRBJ2-3	once	TGTGCCAGCATCTTAGTTCATAGGCGTTGGCCGGCGGATACGCAGTATTTT	CASILVHRRWPADTQYF
13	.	TRBV11-1	TRBJ2-3	.	TGTGTCAGCAGCCTTAATGGCACAGATACGCAGTATTTT	CVSSLNGTDTQYF
13	TRBD1	TRBV11-2	TRBJ1-2	once	TGTGCCAGCAGCCCCTGGGACAGGTTTGGTTACACCTTC	CASSPWDRFGYTF
15	.	TRBV20-1	TRBJ2-6	many	TGCAGTGCTTCGACCCAAGGCTCTGGGGCCAACGTCCTGACTTTC	CSASTQGSGANVLTF
15	TRBD1	TRBV6-1	TRBJ1-2	.	TGTGCCAGCAGTGGGGGTGGGACAGGGAACTATGGCTACACCTTC	CASSGGGTGNYGYTF
16	TRBD1	TRBV6-5	TRBJ2-2	.	TGTGCCATTAGTTACTCTGGGACAGGGCAGGGCGGGGAGCTGTTTTTT	CAISYSGTGQGGELFF
14	TRBD1	TRBV6-1	TRBJ2-2	.	TGTGCAAGCGGACAGGGGCTAAACACCGGGGTGCTGTTTTTT	CASGQGLNTGVLFF
16	TRBD1	TRBV4-1	TRBJ1-2	.	TGCGCCAGCAGCTTCTTACCGAGACAGGGGAAATATGGCTACACCTTC	CASSFLPRQGKYGYTF
16	.	TRBV4-1	TRBJ1-1	.	TGCGCCAGCAGCCAAGATATCCACTGGATGAACACTGAAGTTTTCTTT	CASSQDIHWMNTEVFF
13	.	TRBV6-5	TRBJ2-7	.	TGTGCCGCCTCGGGGACGGTCTCCTACGAGCTGTACTTC	CAASGTVSYELYF
15	.	TRBV11-3	TRBJ2-3	.	TGTGCCAGCAGCCTCGCTCTAAGGGGCGGGGATACCCTGTATTTT	CASSLALRGGDTLYF
13	TRBD1	TRBV10-1	TRBJ1-2	.	TGCGCCAGCAATGTCGGACAGGGGGCTGGCTACACCTTC	CASNVGQGAGYTF
14	TRBD1	TRBV12-3/TRBV12-4	TRBJ1-5	.	TGTGCCAGCAGCCCTACAGGGGGAGGCCAGTCCCAGCATTTT	CASSPTGGGQSQHF
9	.	TRBV29-1	TRBJ2-5	.	TGCAGCTTTGATCAGACCCAGTACTTC	CSFDQTQYF
14	.	TRBV11-3	TRBJ2-1	once	TGTGCCAACAGCCCCGGAGGGGGTGCGAATGAGCAGTTCTTC	CANSPGGGANEQFF
16	TRBD2	TRBV20-1	TRBJ2-1	.	TGCAGTGCTACAGAATTTGGGACTAGCGCTTACAATGAGCTGTTCTTC	CSATEFGTSAYNELFF
15	.	TRBV4-2	TRBJ1-2	.	TGTGCCAACAGCCAAGATGGTCGTGAGGGCTATGGCTACACCTTC	CANSQDGREGYGYTF
13	.	TRBV28	TRBJ1-1	few	TGTGCCAGCACCCCGACAGGAAACACTGAAGCTTTCTTT	CASTPTGNTEAFF
15	TRBD2	TRBV12-3/TRBV12-4	TRBJ2-3	many	TGTGCCAGCAGTTACGGCGGGGGGGCGGGAGATACGCAGTATTTT	CASSYGGGAGDTQYF
14	.	TRBV11-3	TRBJ1-2	.	.	CANSLDPWGQGNIF
14	.	TRBV5-8	TRBJ2-5	.	TGTGCCAGCAGCTTTGTTCCCCCGGGGGAGACCCAGTACTTC	CASSFVPPGETQYF
11	.	TRBV29-1	TRBJ2-1	few	TGCAGCGTTGACGGGCAAATTGAGCAGTTCTTC	CSVDGQIEQFF
15	.	TRBV12-3/TRBV12-4	TRBJ1-1	.	TGTGCCAGCAGTTTTCGGCCAGTGATTTACACTGAAGCTTTCTTT	CASSFRPVIYTEAFF
13	.	TRBV7-9	TRBJ1-6	few	TGTGCCAGCAGCGAGGACAGAAATTCACCCCTCCACTTT	CASSEDRNSPLHF
13	.	TRBV7-9	TRBJ1-1	.	TGTGCCAGCAGCTTTCCGGGAGCCACTGAAGCCTTCTTT	CASSFPGATEAFF
15	.	TRBV29-1	TRBJ1-4	.	TGCAGCGTTGATTCGGTGGGGGGAACTAATGAAAAACTGTTTTTT	CSVDSVGGTNEKLFF
14	.	TRBV10-1	TRBJ2-3	.	TGCGCCAGCAGAATGGACAGCGCCACTGATACGCAGTATTTT	CASRMDSATDTQYF
13	TRBD2	TRBV20-1	TRBJ2-7	.	TGCTGTGCTACCCTAGCGGGAATCCACGAGCGGTACTTC	CCATLAGIHERYF
15	.	TRBV12-3/TRBV12-4	TRBJ2-3	.	TGTGCCAGCAGTTTAGTAGGGTTAAGCACAGATACGCAATATTTT	CASSLVGLSTDTQYF
14	.	TRBV20-1	TRBJ2-3	.	TGCAGTGTCCGGGCCGAGGGCCCTTCGGGTACGCAGTATTTC	CSVRAEGPSGTQYF
13	.	TRBV29-1	TRBJ1-5	.	TGCAGTGTTGCCCAGGGAGAATGCCAGCCCCAGCATTTT	CSVAQGECQPQHF
13	.	TRBV11-2	TRBJ1-1	.	TGTGCCAGCAGCTTCGTCAGGAACTCTGAAGCTTTCTTT	CASSFVRNSEAFF
15	.	TRBV12-3/TRBV12-4	TRBJ2-1	.	TGTGCCAGCAGTTTAGTTCACGGGGGCCACAATGAGCAGTTCTTC	CASSLVHGGHNEQFF
16	TRBD1	TRBV10-2	TRBJ1-6	.	TGCGCCAGCAGTGAGGGACAGGGGGTGCATAATTCACCCCTCAACTTT	CASSEGQGVHNSPLNF
14	TRBD1	TRBV20-1	TRBJ2-1	.	TGCAGTGCTAGGACGTACAGGGGGAGATATGAGCAGTTCTTC	CSARTYRGRYEQFF
12	.	TRBV11-2	TRBJ1-2	.	TGTGCCATTAGCCATGCAGGTTATGGCTACACCTTC	CAISHAGYGYTF
16	.	TRBV20-1	TRBJ1-5	.	TGCAGAGCTAGTGACAGAACCATGAATAGCAATCAGCCCCAGCATTTT	CRASDRTMNSNQPQHF